Listed below are T cell receptor beta chains from one sample, sequenced in a study of CD8 T cells in Susac syndrome. Each CDR3 protein is one row after TCRdb ran MiXCR on the immunoSEQ multiplex PCR reads. This sample carries about 160,000 distinct CDR3 sequences, around 93% of them seen once, and the ten largest clones take approximately 0.14%. Input material: CD4+ T cells from PBMCs. The receptors come from a human donor in good health. CDR3s include the opening cysteine and the closing phenylalanine or tryptophan. A D gene is named only where the DNA matches it firmly. Size tells how often a clone was seen (once, few, many) or the class of an expanded clone, and some rows leave it out.

j_call	v_call	clone_size	d_call	cdr3_nt	cdr3_aa
TRBJ1-1	TRBV3-1	.	TRBD1	TGTGCCAGCAGCCCGCAGGGGGCATTCAGGTTTCGGACTGAAGCTTTCTTT	CASSPQGAFRFRTEAFF
TRBJ2-5	TRBV25-1	.	.	TGTGCCAACAGTGATCCAAAGCTTATTCAAGAGACCCAGTACTTC	CANSDPKLIQETQYF
TRBJ1-5	TRBV27	.	.	TGTGCCAGCACCCCTCTCGGAGTTAGCAATCAGCCCCAGCATTTT	CASTPLGVSNQPQHF
TRBJ2-7	TRBV5-1	.	TRBD1	TGCGCCAGCAGCTCGACAGGGGATCCCCACGAGCAGTACTTC	CASSSTGDPHEQYF
TRBJ2-5	TRBV5-1	.	.	TGCGCCAGCAGCTTAAATTCAATCGACGAGACCCAGTACTTC	CASSLNSIDETQYF
TRBJ2-2	TRBV15	.	.	TGTGCCACCAGCAGTCCAAAATTTCCGAGATCCGGGGAGCTGTTTTTT	CATSSPKFPRSGELFF
TRBJ1-2	TRBV29-1	.	TRBD1	TGCAGCGCCGTTTCGGGACAGGGATACTATGGCTACACCTTC	CSAVSGQGYYGYTF
TRBJ1-2	TRBV29-1	.	.	TGCAGCGTCCCTACCGCTTATAAAGGCTACACCTTC	CSVPTAYKGYTF
TRBJ2-3	TRBV15	.	TRBD1	TGTGCCACCAGCAGTGTTACAGGGGGGAGGAGCACAGATACGCAGTATTTT	CATSSVTGGRSTDTQYF
TRBJ2-7	TRBV2	.	.	TGTGCCAGCAGGAGGACCCTCCTACAGGAAACCTACGAGCAGTACTTC	CASRRTLLQETYEQYF
TRBJ1-2	TRBV3-1	.	.	TGTGCCAGCAGCCAAGACCCAGGGTGGGACTATGGCTACACCTTC	CASSQDPGWDYGYTF
TRBJ2-6	TRBV12-3/TRBV12-4	once	TRBD1	TGTGCCAGCAGTTTCGGGACAGGTTATAGTGGGGCCAACGTCCTGACTTTC	CASSFGTGYSGANVLTF
TRBJ2-1	TRBV29-1	.	TRBD2	TGCAGCGTTGAACTCCCGACTAGCGTTGATACTGAGCAGTTCTTC	CSVELPTSVDTEQFF
TRBJ2-5	TRBV20-1	.	.	TGCAGTGCTAGACAGTTTGGGGGGGCCCAAGAGACCCAGTACTTC	CSARQFGGAQETQYF